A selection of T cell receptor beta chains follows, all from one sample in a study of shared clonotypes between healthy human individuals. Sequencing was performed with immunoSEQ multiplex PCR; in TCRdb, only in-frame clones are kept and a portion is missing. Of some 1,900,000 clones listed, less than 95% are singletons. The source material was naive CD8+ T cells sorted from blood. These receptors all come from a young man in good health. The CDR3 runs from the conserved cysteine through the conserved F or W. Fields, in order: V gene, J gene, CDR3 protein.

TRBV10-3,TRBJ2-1,CAISDLAASREQFF
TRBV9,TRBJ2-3,CASSVGAALSTDTQYF
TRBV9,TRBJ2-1,CASSPGLAGFSHEQFF
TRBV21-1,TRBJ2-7,CASSKQQADNSYEQYF
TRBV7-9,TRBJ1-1,CASTPSVRDTEAFF
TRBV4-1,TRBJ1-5,CASSLTPQGLNQPQHF
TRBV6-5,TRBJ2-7,CASSRGTDSSYEQYF
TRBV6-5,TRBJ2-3,CASSYRQGNTQYF
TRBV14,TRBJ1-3,CASSQAEGSGNTIYF
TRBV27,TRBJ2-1,CASTSGARNEQFF
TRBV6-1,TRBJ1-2,CASSGDSFYGYTF
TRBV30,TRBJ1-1,CAWSVSGEAFF
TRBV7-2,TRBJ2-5,CASSLPPGGPETQYF
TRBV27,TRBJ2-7,CASRGTSGPFYEQYF
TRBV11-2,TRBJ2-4,CASTRQENIQYF
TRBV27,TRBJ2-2,CASSLGGTGELFF
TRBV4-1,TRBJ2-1,CASSQRVGRGRTEQFF
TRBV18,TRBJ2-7,CASSDPTGAFEVYF
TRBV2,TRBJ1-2,CASSVGDPAYGYTF
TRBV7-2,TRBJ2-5,CASSLWDAPGTQYF
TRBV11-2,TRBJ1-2,CASSLGRTAVGYTF
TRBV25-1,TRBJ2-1,CASSPTGTGPGYNEQFF
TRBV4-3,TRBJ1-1,CASSQDTGRGTEAFF
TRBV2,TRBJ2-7,CASSYLYEQYF
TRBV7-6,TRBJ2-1,CASSLYRYNEQFF
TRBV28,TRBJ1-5,CASIWAGQGSNQPQHF
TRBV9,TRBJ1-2,CASSVRDRGGYGYTF
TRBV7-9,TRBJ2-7,CASTVSRDDYEQYF
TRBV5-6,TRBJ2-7,CASSKGQGWGEQYF
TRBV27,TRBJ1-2,CASSLQGTAYGYTF
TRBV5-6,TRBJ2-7,CASSSEDSLLYEQYF
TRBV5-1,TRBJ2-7,CASSSGKGPAQIGEEQYF